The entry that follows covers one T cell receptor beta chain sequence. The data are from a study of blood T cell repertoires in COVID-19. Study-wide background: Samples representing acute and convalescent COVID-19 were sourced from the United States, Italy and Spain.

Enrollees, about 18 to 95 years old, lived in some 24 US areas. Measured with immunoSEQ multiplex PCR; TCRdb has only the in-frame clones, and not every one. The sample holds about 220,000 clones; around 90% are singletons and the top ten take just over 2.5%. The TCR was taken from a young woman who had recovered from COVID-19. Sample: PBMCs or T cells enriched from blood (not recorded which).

In nucleotides, the CDR3 is TGTGCCAGCAGCTTAGGACAGATTAATTCACCCCTCCACTTT. This encodes CASSLGQINSPLHF. This chain connects TRBV7-6 to TRBJ1-6; TRBD1 might be the D (5 bases). Germline V CDR1 and CDR2: SGHVS, FNYEAQ. This CDR3 is 14 amino acids long. The germline V and J ends were trimmed by 1 base and 6 bases, with 7 bases remaining between them.